The 10 T cell receptor beta chains presented below share a single source sample, sequenced in a study of cytomegalovirus exposure and HLA in healthy donors. 60 Vbeta and 13 Jbeta primers were used in PCR. Produced via immunoSEQ multiplex PCR; TCRdb's table is partial and in-frame only. Here the sample spans 150,000 to 160,000 clones, about 68% being singletons. The sample taken for sequencing was PBMCs. The receptor source for this set is a man in his thirties or forties in good health and CMV-seronegative.

The chain is built from TRBV27 and TRBJ2-3, with TRBD2 identical over 14 bases. Looked up from germline, CDR1 is MNHEY and CDR2 is SMNVEV (reference sequence). This CDR3 spans 16 amino acids. Trimming cost V 3 bases and J 3 bases; bases outside gene matches: 2. CDR3 region: CASSFRLAGGTDTQYF. For the CDR3, the DNA is TGTGCCAGCAGTTTTCGACTAGCGGGGGGGACAGATACGCAGTATTTT.

The genes are TRBV4-2 and TRBJ2-7; 7 nucleotides agree with TRBD1. This CDR3 contains 15 residues. Germline lookup yields CDR1 LGHNA and CDR2 YNFKEQ. The ends lost 0 bases at V and 1 base at J; junction bases unmatched: 3. CDR3: CASSQDSTGSYEQYF. Here the CDR3 DNA reads TGTGCCAGCAGCCAAGATTCGACAGGGTCCTACGAGCAGTACTTC.

The rearrangement links TRBV6-6 to TRBJ1-2; D remains ambiguous. Germline V CDR1 and CDR2: MNHNY, SVGAGI (reference sequence). V lost 0 bases and J lost 8, with 13 bases in between. The CDR3 loop spans 14 amino acids. The DNA for the CDR3 is TGTGCCAGCAGTTACTCGAGGGAGGCCGGGGGCTACACCTTC. It is translated as CASSYSREAGGYTF.

The chain couples TRBV6-6 to TRBJ1-6; the match to TRBD1 covers 8 bases. With V trimmed by 6 bases and J by 9 bases, 4 bases remained unmatched. In germline, CDR1 is MNHNY, CDR2 SVGAGI (reference sequence). The CDR3 has 13 residues. The DNA of the CDR3 is TGTGCCAGCAGCTGGACAGGGACTTCACCCCTCCACTTT. Translation: CASSWTGTSPLHF.

The rearrangement links TRBV30 to TRBJ1-2; TRBD1 is a possible D gene (5 bases). Trimming took off 2 bases at V and 6 bases at J, with 16 bases between the two ends. Germline lookup yields CDR1 GTSNPN and CDR2 SVGIG (reference sequence). CDR3 size: 14 residues. DNA for the CDR3: TGTGCCTGGAGTCCTACCCAGGGTACGCATGGCTACACCTTC. It specifies CAWSPTQGTHGYTF.

A few counts support this clone. This sequence joins TRBV2 and TRBJ2-5; D may be TRBD2 (5 bases). CDR3 size: 14 residues. V shed 8 bases and J shed 0 bases, with 13 bases lying between them. Germline V gene sequence: CDR1 SNHLY, CDR2 FYNNEI. CDR3 amino acids: CASRDGVYQETQYF. CDR3 sequence (DNA): TGTGCCAGCCGGGATGGGGTGTACCAAGAGACCCAGTACTTC.

Regarding this clone: A junction boundary mismatches the germline segment, possibly from a read error. The CDR3 region is CASTLTKDRSYFSGNTIYF. CDR3 DNA sequence: TGTGCCAGCACCTTGACGAAAGACAGATCTTACTTCTCTGGAAACACCATATATTTT. The gene calls are TRBV5-6 and TRBJ1-3; possibly TRBD1 for D (5 bases). The CDR3 consists of 19 residues. Per germline, CDR1 SGHDT and CDR2 YYEEEE.

The chain links TRBV19 to TRBJ1-5, with D possibly matching TRBD1 (6 bases). V was pared by 6 bases and J by 2 bases, with 14 bases between. This CDR3 contains 15 residues. The germline gives CDR1 LNHDA, CDR2 SQIVND (reference sequence). CDR3 bases: TGTGCCAGTAGGTGGCAGGGGCAAGGCAATCAGCCCCAGCATTTT. Its translation is CASRWQGQGNQPQHF.

This rearrangement joins TRBV1 to TRBJ2-5; TRBD2, as called in the table, went unchecked against the DNA. TRBV1 is assigned pseudogene status. This CDR3 region has 22 residues. The CDR3 here is CTSSLELDPLAGGPKGSETQYF. For the CDR3, the DNA is TGCACCAGCAGCCTTGAACTCGATCCTTTAGCGGGGGGGCCTAAGGGAAGTGAGACCCAGTACTTC.

This rearrangement joins TRBV19 to TRBJ2-7, with 7 bases that match TRBD2. Germline V gene data show CDR1 as LNHDA and CDR2 as SQIVND (reference sequence). The CDR3 runs to 14 residues. With V trimmed by 3 bases and J by 2 bases, 4 bases remained unmatched. DNA of the CDR3: TGTGCCAGTAGTATCAGCGGGGTGGCCTACGAGCAGTACTTC. Translated, it gives CASSISGVAYEQYF.